Listed here are 13 T cell receptor beta chains from one sample, sequenced in a study of identical twins. TCRdb independently ran MiXCR on the 5' RACE reads; one entry per CDR3 protein. The table shows 250,000 or so distinct CDR3 sequences, with around 7% occurring only once. The data were also submitted as part of a second study, on yellow fever vaccine responses in identical twins.

Sequences were obtained from memory (CD45RO+) T cells sorted from blood. Source of these receptors: a woman aged 18-35 years in good health.

This clonotype was counted a few times. V usage is TRBV6-2 or TRBV6-3 and J usage is TRBJ2-7; D remains ambiguous. Germline V lookup: CDR1 MNHEY, CDR2 SVGEGT. CDR3 length equals 13 residues. The germline V and J ends were trimmed by 8 bases and 5 bases, with 16 bases remaining between them. The CDR3 DNA reads as TGTGCCAGCTACCACGTTGGGGTTCACGAGCAGTACTTC. Protein: CASYHVGVHEQYF.

This clonotype was observed a few times. The V and J genes are TRBV3-1 and TRBJ2-4, with TRBD1 matching 7 bases. Germline assignment: CDR1 LGHDT and CDR2 YNNKEL (reference sequence). The J segment lost 6 bases and the V segment lost 4 bases, leaving 9 bases of the junction unmatched. CDR3 length: 15 residues. The CDR3, as DNA: TGTGCCAGCAGCCCCGGACAGGTGACTCGAAACATTCAGTACTTC. Its translation is CASSPGQVTRNIQYF.

V gene TRBV10-1 combines with J gene TRBJ2-3, with TRBD1 identical over 8 bases. V dropped 2 bases and J dropped 5; count of bases not matched to a gene: 9. Germline V CDR1 and CDR2: WNHNN, SYGVQD (reference sequence). CDR3 length: 16 residues. The CDR3 DNA reads as TGCGCCAGCAGTGAGCTTGGGACAGGTGTGAGAGATACGCAGTATTTT. Translating it yields CASSELGTGVRDTQYF.

This clonotype was counted at least ten times. The chain combines TRBV7-2 with TRBJ2-5, with D perhaps matching TRBD2 (5 bases). Trimming took 2 bases from V and 5 from J, leaving 15 bases between them. The CDR3 has 15 residues. CDR1 is SGHTA, CDR2 FQGNSA, per germline. The CDR3 DNA reads as TGTGCCAGCAGCTTATTTGGTGGGAGATCGGAGACCCAGTACTTC. It specifies CASSLFGGRSETQYF.

The CDR3 here is CASSPGWRGVDEQFF. The CDR3, as DNA: TGCGCCAGCAGCCCCGGATGGCGGGGGGTCGATGAGCAGTTCTTC. This sequence joins TRBV4-1 and TRBJ2-1, with 8 bases matching TRBD2. Per germline, CDR1 MGHRA and CDR2 YSYEKL. The CDR3 is made up of 15 amino acids. The V and J ends lost 4 bases and 8 bases, in that order; junction bases with no gene match: 10.

In its sample, this clonotype was seen many times. The chain has TRBV20-1 and TRBJ1-5; tentatively, D is TRBD1 (6 bases). The CDR3 has 16 residues. Trimming stripped 6 bases from V and 4 bases from J, with 22 bases between. CDR1 and CDR2 from the germline V gene are DFQATT and SNEGSKA (reference sequence). CDR3 sequence (DNA): TGCAGTGCGGCATTTGGGGGGCGCAGGATAAATCAGCCCCAGCATTTT. Amino acid sequence: CSAAFGGRRINQPQHF.

This clonotype occurred many times. The chain couples TRBV24-1 to TRBJ2-6; D is unclear. From germline, CDR1 is KGHDR and CDR2 SFDVKD. V dropped 2 bases and J dropped 6 bases, with 13 bases sitting between them. The CDR3 loop spans 16 amino acids. In DNA form, the CDR3 reads TGTGCCACCAGTGATTCTCGCCTTCTATCGGCCAACGTCCTGACTTTC. Its translation is CATSDSRLLSANVLTF.

This clonotype was detected ten times or more. The CDR3 DNA is TGTGCCAGCAGCCGACAGGGGCCGCAGTACTTC. It is translated as CASSRQGPQYF. This chain connects TRBV3-1 to TRBJ2-7; TRBD1 matches at 8 bases. V trimming: 4 bases; J trimming: 9 bases; junction bases outside the gene matches: 2. Germline loops: CDR1 LGHDT, CDR2 YNNKEL (reference sequence). The CDR3 totals 11 residues.

V gene TRBV14 combines with J gene TRBJ1-6; D possibly corresponds to TRBD1 (6 bases). CDR1 and CDR2 from the germline V gene are SGHDN and FVKESK. V shed 4 bases and J shed 7 bases, with 11 bases lying between them. The CDR3 loop spans 14 amino acids. CDR3 nucleotides: TGTGCCAGCAGCCTCTTCGACAGGAATTCACCCCTCCACTTT. Amino acids: CASSLFDRNSPLHF. Full variable domain (rest looked up from reference TRBV14 and TRBJ1-6): EAGVTQFPSHSVIEKGQTVTLRCDPISGHDNLYWYRRVMGKEIKFLLHFVKESKQDESGMPNNRFLAERTGGTYSTLKVQPAELEDSGVYFCASSLFDRNSPLHFGNGTRLTVT.

There are many counts of this clonotype. The CDR3, as DNA: TGTGCCAGCAGCCAAGGGGACAGGGGTAATTCACCCCTCCACTTT. The encoded protein is CASSQGDRGNSPLHF. The rearrangement joins TRBV3-1 to TRBJ1-6; 10 bases are a match to TRBD1. This CDR3 spans 15 amino acids. Germline-derived CDR1 and CDR2 are LGHDT and YNNKEL (reference sequence). V lost 1 base and J lost 6; bases outside the gene matches: 0.

This clonotype appeared many times. V is TRBV5-6 and J is TRBJ1-5, with unresolved D. Trimming cost V 0 bases and J 5 bases, with 6 bases left between them. The CDR3 covers 13 residues. The germline gives CDR1 SGHDT, CDR2 YYEEEE. The CDR3 here is CASSLAVDQPQHF. The DNA for the CDR3 is TGTGCCAGCAGCTTGGCCGTCGATCAGCCCCAGCATTTT.

In its sample, this clonotype was seen many times. The J gene is TRBJ2-1, the V gene TRBV3-1; D unclear. V lost 4 bases and J 4 bases, leaving 14 bases between the germline ends. The CDR3 is 15 amino acids. The V gene's germline CDR1 is LGHDT and CDR2 YNNKEL (reference sequence). The CDR3 spells CASSLSGGRYNEQFF. The CDR3 DNA reads as TGTGCCAGCAGCCTTTCCGGCGGTCGATACAATGAGCAGTTCTTC.

The rearrangement links TRBV2 to TRBJ2-1; no firm D call. V lost 3 bases, J lost 2 bases, and 5 bases lay in between. Germline V gives CDR1 SNHLY, CDR2 FYNNEI. The CDR3 spans 13 residues. CDR3 in amino acids: CASSEYPYNEQFF. CDR3 sequence (DNA): TGTGCCAGCAGTGAGTATCCCTACAATGAGCAGTTCTTC.